This TCR beta chain was observed in a study of T cells in Graves' hyperthyroidism and ophthalmopathy. Findings of the study overall: Ophthalmopathy and stable hyperthyroidism were separated by a 13 V-J model.

The PBMCs were taken from approximately 11 ml of fresh peripheral blood. RNA transcripts provided the source from which TCR beta CDR3 regions were amplified. Researchers ran a first-round RT-PCR on the TCR CDR3 using the HTBI primer set. TCRdb re-analysed the multiplex PCR reads in MiXCR, keeping a single row per CDR3 protein. Among 550,000 to 800,000 distinct CDR3 sequences listed, 15% to 20% were seen once. Germline-derived CDR1 and CDR2 are KGHSH and LQKENI. This CDR3 region has 14 residues. Trimming took off 3 bases at V and 2 bases at J, with 10 bases between the two ends. This clonotype was counted ten times or more. Its antigen is not known.

Sequenced input: blood. This rearrangement joins TRBV18 to TRBJ1-2; TRBD1 might be the D (6 bases). The source of this sequence is a man between 50 and 59 years old with Graves' hyperthyroidism. CDR3 DNA: TGTGCCAGCTCACCGCGGGACAAGAACTATGGCTACACCTTC. Translated, it gives CASSPRDKNYGYTF. The full variable domain, its missing parts supplied by reference TRBV18 and TRBJ1-2, is NAGVMQNPRHLVRRRGQEARLRCSPMKGHSHVYWYRQLPEEGLKFMVYLQKENIIDESGMPKERFSAEFPKEGPSILRIQQVVRGDSAAYFCASSPRDKNYGYTFGSGTRLTVV.